This T cell receptor (beta chain) was identified in a study of T cell repertoires in cytomegalovirus infection (dated by TCRdb to between 2017 and 2020). At the level of the whole study: Because public TCR beta signatures pointed to carriage of CMV infection together with the matching HLA type, the HLA type of each donor mattered for the analysis.

Trimming at the junction amounts to 0 bases on V and 8 bases on J, and the germline ends lie 17 bases apart. CDR1 and CDR2, looked up from the germline V gene (reference sequence), are SGHNT and YYREEE. From the cysteine up to the phenylalanine, the CDR3 has a length of 15 residues. Of all the DNA, just the CDR3 is kept, 45 bases in frame from base 1. This clonotype was seen ten or more times. No cognate antigen has been identified for it. No quality values exist for individual bases; no much larger clone is one base distant. Sequenced using an Illumina HiSeq 1500. TCRdb took the public reads, trimmed them with fastp at Q25, ran MiXCR for clone calling and kept in-frame beta chains. Rows merge per CDR3 protein into single entries with the most common DNA and genes. Here the sample has roughly 49,000 distinct CDR3 sequences; 20% occur a single time. Of the sample, less than 20% falls within the top ten clones.

Overall results and qualifications from the work: The ex vivo response was dominated by HLA-C-restricted CMV-specific TCR beta clonotypes, which also provided the single most frequent clonotype in two of eight donors. Carriers of CMV infection plus the relevant HLA type were discriminated by the cumulative frequency of public TCR beta family members in the study cohort and in an independent 352-donor cohort.

The sequenced material came from PBMCs, sequenced either directly or after in vitro stimulation (not recorded which). The chain was built from TRBV5-4 and TRBJ1-2, with TRBD1 perhaps the D gene, on 6 matching bases. The sequence derives from a human donor in good health (CMV status not recorded). Some clones in this sample may be carry-over from other donors' samples. The nucleotide sequence reads TGTGCCAGCAGCTTGGATTTGGTCAGGGGTGACGGCTACACCTTC. The translation is CASSLDLVRGDGYTF.